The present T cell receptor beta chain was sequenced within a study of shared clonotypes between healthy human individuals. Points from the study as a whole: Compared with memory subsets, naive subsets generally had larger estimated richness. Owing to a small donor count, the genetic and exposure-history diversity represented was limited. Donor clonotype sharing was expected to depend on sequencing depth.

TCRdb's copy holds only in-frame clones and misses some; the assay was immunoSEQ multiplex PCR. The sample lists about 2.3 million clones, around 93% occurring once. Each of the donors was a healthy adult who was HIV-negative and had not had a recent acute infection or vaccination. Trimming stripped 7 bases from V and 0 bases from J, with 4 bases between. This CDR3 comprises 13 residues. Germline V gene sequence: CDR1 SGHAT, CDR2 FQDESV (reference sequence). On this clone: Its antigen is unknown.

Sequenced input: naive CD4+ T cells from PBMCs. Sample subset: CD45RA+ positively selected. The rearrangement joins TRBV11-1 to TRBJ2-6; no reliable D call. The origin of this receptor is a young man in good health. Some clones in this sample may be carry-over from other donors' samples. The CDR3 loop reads CASKGSGANVLTF. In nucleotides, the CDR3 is TGTGCCAGCAAGGGCTCTGGGGCCAACGTCCTGACTTTC.